One sample yielded the 29 T cell receptor beta chains listed below, sequenced in a study of blood T cells in healthy people across ages. The use of a sample-barcoded 5' primer and a J-beta primer mix characterized a second PCR of 7 to 11 cycles. Via MiXCR, TCRdb re-called the 5' RACE reads, giving one row per CDR3 protein. The table lists approximately 690,000 distinct CDR3 sequences, roughly 53% of them singletons. What was sequenced was blood. The origin of the receptors is a man between 60 and 75 years old in good health.

The genes are TRBV10-3 and TRBJ2-3; 12 bases align to TRBD1. Trimming took 6 bases from V and 3 from J; bases not matched to a gene: 1. The CDR3 spans 14 residues. The germline CDR1 and CDR2 sequences are ENHRY and SYGVKD. The CDR3 loop reads CAIRGQGATDTQYF. CDR3 DNA: TGTGCCATCAGGGGACAGGGGGCAACAGATACGCAGTATTTT.

The chain uses TRBV7-2 and TRBJ2-7; 8 nucleotides align to TRBD2. Germline V CDR1 and CDR2: SGHTA, FQGNSA. V shed 5 bases, J shed 0 bases, and the junction held 12 bases outside the gene matches. The CDR3 runs to 17 residues. As DNA, the CDR3 is TGTGCCAGCAGCGAGACCAAGGGCGGGGGGAACTCCTACGAGCAGTACTTC. Amino acid sequence: CASSETKGGGNSYEQYF.

The V call is TRBV5-1, the J call TRBJ2-3; D possibly corresponds to TRBD1 (5 bases). The CDR3 has 14 residues. Germline V CDR1 and CDR2: SGHRS, YFSETQ. Trimming left V 4 bases short and J 3 bases short, with 12 bases between. CDR3 in DNA: TGCGCCAGCAGCCCGGCCCCAGGGACAGATACGCAGTATTTT. Its translation is CASSPAPGTDTQYF.

The gene calls are TRBV6-5 and TRBJ1-6; perhaps TRBD1 as D (6 bases). This CDR3 has 15 amino acids. In germline, CDR1 is MNHEY, CDR2 SVGAGI. V was trimmed by 7 bases and J by 7 bases, leaving 17 bases between them. The CDR3 nucleotides are TGTGCCAGCACGGGGGGCCCTGTCCCCAATTCACCCCTCCACTTT. Translation gives CASTGGPVPNSPLHF.

This clonotype was seen more than once but under ten times. V is TRBV10-3 and J is TRBJ1-1; the match to TRBD1 covers 7 bases. Germline trimming cut 5 bases from V and 8 bases from J; bases unmatched to any gene: 8. There are 13 residues in the CDR3. Germline loops: CDR1 ENHRY, CDR2 SYGVKD. This chain's CDR3 is CAISNRGGREAFF. Written as DNA, the CDR3 is TGTGCCATCAGTAACAGGGGAGGCAGGGAAGCTTTCTTT.

J is TRBJ2-1 and V is TRBV12-3 or TRBV12-4, with 8 bases lining up with TRBD2. The CDR3 contains 15 residues. Trimming at V came to 3 bases and at J to 7 bases, leaving 8 bases not matched to a gene. The CDR3 loop is CASSFRGGGSNEQFF. The CDR3 DNA follows: TGTGCCAGCAGTTTTAGGGGCGGGGGGTCGAATGAGCAGTTCTTC.

This clonotype was observed a handful of times. The gene calls are TRBV13 and TRBJ2-1, with 7 bases lining up with TRBD2. Germline V gene lookup returns CDR1 PRHDT and CDR2 FYEKMQ (reference sequence). The CDR3 is made up of 14 amino acids. J was trimmed by 8 bases and V by 3 bases; bases with no gene match: 7. The CDR3 loop is CASSFSSGRYEQFF. The CDR3 DNA reads TGTGCCAGCAGCTTCTCTAGCGGTCGGTATGAGCAGTTCTTC.

The sample holds a few counts of this clonotype. This CDR3 reads CASSLGGPPNNEQFF. In nucleotides, the CDR3 is TGCGCCAGCAGCTTGGGGGGTCCCCCAAACAATGAGCAGTTCTTC. This chain connects TRBV5-1 to TRBJ2-1; D unclear. V lost 0 bases, J lost 5 bases, and 12 bases lay in between. Per germline, CDR1 SGHRS and CDR2 YFSETQ. The CDR3 consists of 15 residues.

This clonotype was counted between two and nine times. This chain uses TRBV6-2 or TRBV6-3 with TRBJ2-3; a possible D gene is TRBD2 (6 bases). CDR3 length: 12 amino acids. Germline-derived CDR1 and CDR2 are MNHEY and SVGEGT. The V end lost 6 bases, the J end lost 10 bases, and 14 bases lay between the germline ends. The CDR3 coding sequence is TGTGCCAGCAGCCCCGGCGGGGTCGCGCAGTATTTT. Translating it yields CASSPGGVAQYF.

This clonotype has a handful of counts. CDR3 protein: CSARTGYGYTF. The CDR3 DNA follows: TGCAGTGCTCGAACAGGCTATGGCTACACCTTC. The chain has TRBV20-1 and TRBJ1-2; maybe TRBD1 (5 bases). The CDR3 runs to 11 residues. The V gene lost 5 bases and the J gene lost 4 bases, with 8 bases spanning the gap. Germline V gene sequence: CDR1 DFQATT, CDR2 SNEGSKA (reference sequence).

The chain recombines TRBV20-1 with TRBJ2-1; 8 nucleotides line up with TRBD2. The CDR3 has 14 amino acids. V shed 4 bases, J shed 8 bases, and the junction held 10 bases outside the gene matches. Germline values: CDR1 DFQATT, CDR2 SNEGSKA (reference sequence). CDR3 protein: CSAKGTRVLDEQFF. The DNA for the CDR3 is TGCAGTGCTAAGGGGACTAGGGTTCTGGATGAGCAGTTCTTC.

This clonotype was seen a handful of times. This chain connects TRBV29-1 to TRBJ2-1; D is unresolved. The CDR3 runs to 15 residues. Germline assignment: CDR1 SQVTM and CDR2 ANQGSEA. V shed 2 bases and J shed 2 bases, with 13 bases lying between them. The DNA of the CDR3 is TGCAGCGTTGAACATCGAGGTGCCACCTACAATGAGCAGTTCTTC. Translated, it gives CSVEHRGATYNEQFF.

The chain links TRBV28 to TRBJ2-3; D possibly corresponds to TRBD1 (5 bases). Germline CDR1 reads MDHEN; CDR2 reads SYDVKM. The ends were cut back, 3 bases at V and 7 bases at J, with 8 bases in the middle. The CDR3 spans 12 residues. The CDR3 DNA reads TGTGCCAGCAGTTTCGGACAAAATACGCAGTATTTT. This sequence encodes CASSFGQNTQYF.

The gene calls are TRBV3-1 and TRBJ2-1; D is tentatively TRBD1 or TRBD2 (6 bases each). CDR1 is LGHDT, CDR2 YNNKEL, per germline (reference sequence). Trimming removed 1 base at V and 5 bases at J, with 12 bases between. This CDR3 contains 15 residues. CDR3: CASSQGGGPHNEQFF. The DNA for the CDR3 is TGTGCCAGCAGCCAAGGTGGGGGGCCCCACAATGAGCAGTTCTTC.

The rearrangement links TRBV27 to TRBJ2-5; 9 bases map to TRBD1. Germline values: CDR1 MNHEY, CDR2 SMNVEV (reference sequence). The CDR3 covers 13 residues. With V trimmed by 8 bases and J by 5 bases, 6 bases remained unmatched. The CDR3 protein is CASLTGGLETQYF. The CDR3 coding sequence is TGTGCCAGCCTCACAGGGGGCCTGGAGACCCAGTACTTC.

Points on this clonotype: A junction end diverges from the germline sequence, so it may reflect a read error. The chain employs TRBV14 and TRBJ2-4, with 8 positions matching TRBD2. The J call may be mistaken, given a closer DNA end match to TRBJ2-5. CDR3 length: 14 residues. The V gene's germline CDR1 is SGHDN and CDR2 FVKESK. The CDR3 nucleotides read TGTGCCAGCAGCCGTAGGACTAGCCAAGGGACCCAGTACTTC. This translates into CASSRRTSQGTQYF.

The rearrangement links TRBV6-5 to TRBJ2-2; perhaps TRBD1 as D (6 bases). The germline V gene encodes CDR1 MNHEY and CDR2 SVGAGI. CDR3 length: 16 residues. Trimming cost V 5 bases and J 0 bases, with 13 bases left between them. DNA for the CDR3: TGTGCCAGCAGTCCGACAGGTGTCGCGAACACCGGGGAGCTGTTTTTT. Translation gives CASSPTGVANTGELFF.

J is TRBJ2-2 and V is TRBV20-1; D is tentatively TRBD1 or TRBD2 (5 bases each). CDR1 and CDR2 from the germline V gene are DFQATT and SNEGSKA (reference sequence). The germline V and J ends were trimmed by 5 bases and 3 bases, with 16 bases remaining between them. CDR3 length: 15 amino acids. The CDR3 region is CSAYPWGTDTGELFF. The DNA for the CDR3 is TGCAGTGCTTACCCCTGGGGGACGGACACCGGGGAGCTGTTTTTT.

This clonotype is termed medium-sized (0.01 to 0.1%). This chain joins TRBV29-1 and TRBJ2-7; no firm D call. Germline assignment: CDR1 SQVTM and CDR2 ANQGSEA. V lost 4 bases, J lost 4 bases, and 8 bases lay in between. The CDR3 has 11 amino acids. The CDR3 region is CSVVWGYEQYF. For the CDR3, the DNA is TGCAGCGTTGTGTGGGGTTACGAGCAGTACTTC.

The chain recombines TRBV3-1 with TRBJ2-3; 7 positions agree with TRBD1. The CDR3 extends over 18 amino acids. Germline loops: CDR1 LGHDT, CDR2 YNNKEL (reference sequence). J gave up 4 bases and V 1 base, and 14 bases lay outside the gene matches. The CDR3, as DNA: TGTGCCAGCAGCCAAGGGGGGTCAGGGGGAGTCCTGTCAGATACGCAGTATTTT. It is translated as CASSQGGSGGVLSDTQYF.

The V gene is TRBV20-1, the J gene TRBJ2-7; perhaps TRBD1 as D (6 bases). The CDR3 consists of 14 residues. Trimming pared 2 bases from V and 2 bases from J, leaving 13 bases between. Germline CDR1 DFQATT, CDR2 SNEGSKA (reference sequence). CDR3 loop: CSARPGQLPYEQYF. The CDR3 DNA sequence: TGCAGTGCTAGACCGGGACAACTTCCCTACGAGCAGTACTTC.

The V and J genes are TRBV24-1 and TRBJ2-5, with 10 positions matching TRBD1. Losses at the gene ends were 3 bases for V and 4 bases for J; bases not matched to a gene: 4. There are 15 residues in the CDR3. Germline V lookup: CDR1 KGHDR, CDR2 SFDVKD. CDR3 in amino acids: CATSDPRTGGETQYF. The CDR3, as DNA: TGTGCCACCAGTGATCCCCGGACAGGGGGAGAGACCCAGTACTTC.

V is TRBV2 and J is TRBJ2-5; TRBD1 matches 8 bases. CDR3 length: 17 residues. Germline assignment: CDR1 SNHLY and CDR2 FYNNEI. The J segment lost 6 bases and the V segment lost 4 bases, leaving 16 bases of the junction unmatched. The CDR3 nucleotides are TGTGCCAGCAGTGTATCTGAAGGTGCAGGGGGCGGGAAGACCCAGTACTTC. It codes for CASSVSEGAGGGKTQYF.

In the case of this clonotype: The germline gene is not matched at one end of the junction; a read error may be the cause. The DNA for the CDR3 is TGTGCCAGCAGCTTAGTTGGTCTCGGAGGGGCGGGTAGCAATCAGCCCCGGCATTTT. As protein: CASSLVGLGGAGSNQPRHF. This chain connects TRBV7-8 to TRBJ1-5, with D perhaps matching TRBD1 (5 bases). The CDR3 runs to 19 residues. CDR1 is SGHVS, CDR2 FQNEAQ, per germline.

This clonotype was recorded at least ten times. This rearrangement joins TRBV7-2 to TRBJ2-1, with D possibly being TRBD2 (6 bases). The germline V and J ends were trimmed by 6 bases and 10 bases, with 16 bases remaining between them. Germline CDR1 is SGHTA and CDR2 is FQGNSA. The CDR3 runs to 13 residues. The CDR3 loop reads CASRSFRGWEQFF. CDR3 in DNA: TGTGCCAGCAGATCCTTTCGGGGGTGGGAGCAGTTCTTC.

This clonotype showed up just once. This chain links TRBV29-1 with TRBJ2-7; D gene unclear. Germline V gene sequence: CDR1 SQVTM, CDR2 ANQGSEA. Trimming cost V 4 bases and J 2 bases, with 9 bases left between them. This CDR3 region has 12 residues. As DNA, the CDR3 is TGCAGCGTTGGATTTAGGACCTACGAGCAGTACTTC. Translated: CSVGFRTYEQYF.

This clonotype was detected only a few times. One end of the junction varies from germline; a read error may be responsible. This rearrangement joins TRBV5-1 to TRBJ2-1, with D hard to call. The CDR3 contains 15 residues. The germline gives CDR1 SGHRS, CDR2 YFSETQ. CDR3 nucleotides: TGTGCCAGCAGCTTAGGCCCCAGCTCCTACAATGAGCAGTTCTTC. It specifies CASSLGPSSYNEQFF.

In its sample, this clonotype was seen a few times. V gene TRBV29-1 combines with J gene TRBJ2-7, with TRBD1 matching 9 bases. The J segment lost 7 bases and the V segment lost 6 bases, leaving 10 bases of the junction unmatched. The CDR3 covers 13 residues. Per the germline V gene, CDR1 is SQVTM and CDR2 is ANQGSEA. This CDR3 is CSVTPQGALEQYF. The CDR3, as DNA: TGCAGCGTCACACCACAGGGGGCGCTTGAGCAGTACTTC.

The sample holds a few counts of this clonotype. The chain has TRBV2 and TRBJ2-7, with D unclear. V lost 7 bases to trimming and J lost 3 bases, with 10 bases between them. CDR3 size: 12 residues. Germline V gene data show CDR1 as SNHLY and CDR2 as FYNNEI. The CDR3, as DNA: TGTGCCAGCAAAGGGCAGTTCTACGAGCAGTACTTC. Translation gives CASKGQFYEQYF.